This TCR beta chain was captured in a study of tumor-infiltrating lymphocytes in primary liver carcinoma. General study points: Blood had a significantly lower top-250-clone fraction than tumors did (p = 0.039).

CDR1 and CDR2 from the germline V gene are MDHEN and SYDVKM. V was trimmed by 6 bases and J by 12 bases, leaving 26 bases between them. CDR3 size: 15 residues. A constant-region primer served to make TCR beta cDNA from about 530 ng total RNA. Sequencing libraries for TCR beta derived from three nested multiplex PCR rounds that used slightly modified ARM-PCR. TRBV1-TRBV30 forward primers paired with a C-beta reverse primer were used in the first two PCR rounds, which ran approximately 10 cycles each. Each CDR3 protein gets one entry after TCRdb re-called the multiplex PCR reads with MiXCR. Here the sample spans 50,000 to 60,000 distinct CDR3 sequences, around 77% being singletons. On this clonotype itself: What it binds is not known.

Without any cell sorting, roughly 17-31 mg of bulk tissue yielded co-extracted RNA and DNA. The chain joins TRBV28 to TRBJ2-5; maybe TRBD2 (6 bases). Sequences were obtained from liver tumor tissue from sampling region 5. Subset indicated: tumor region T5, tumor centre. This receptor was identified in a man aged 40-49 years with primary liver carcinoma and hepatitis B virus infection. Here the CDR3 reads CASSDPSVPQKGEYF. Written as DNA, the CDR3 is TGTGCCAGCAGCGACCCTAGCGTACCGCAGAAGGGCGAGTACTTC.